The 10 T cell receptor beta chains in this list originate from one sample, sequenced in a study of blood T cells in healthy people across ages. Then a second PCR, running about 7 to 11 cycles, was carried out with a sample-barcoded 5' primer and a J-beta primer mix. From the 5' RACE reads, TCRdb called clonotypes with MiXCR, one entry per CDR3 protein. Among 1.6 million or so distinct CDR3 sequences listed, about 35% were seen once. The specimen sequenced was blood. These receptors were taken from a woman aged 25 to 39 in good health.

This chain's CDR3 is CASTQRGTYEQYF. CDR3 in DNA: TGTGCCAGCACCCAGCGGGGCACATACGAGCAGTACTTC. The J gene is TRBJ2-7, the V gene TRBV3-1; TRBD2 matches at 7 bases. The CDR3 covers 13 residues. V lost 7 bases and J lost 4; bases outside the gene matches: 7. CDR1 is LGHDT and CDR2 is YNNKEL in the germline V gene (reference sequence).

There are a few counts of this clonotype. The chain couples TRBV28 to TRBJ1-4, with D tentatively TRBD1 (5 bases). The CDR3 is 13 amino acids. Germline V gene sequence: CDR1 MDHEN, CDR2 SYDVKM. V was cut by 7 bases and J by 8 bases, with 14 bases left in between. DNA of the CDR3: TGTGCCAGCAAGTGGGACGTAGAGGAAAAACTGTTTTTT. This encodes CASKWDVEEKLFF.

This clonotype was observed once. The chain employs TRBV2 and TRBJ2-3; 8 bases map to TRBD2. Germline assignment: CDR1 SNHLY and CDR2 FYNNEI. After removal of 4 bases from V and 4 bases from J, the junction contained 7 bases not matched to a gene. The CDR3 loop spans 15 amino acids. The CDR3 DNA reads TGTGCCAGCAGTGGACTACTAGCGGAGGCAGATACGCAGTATTTT. Amino acid sequence: CASSGLLAEADTQYF.

On this clonotype itself: A much larger clone lies one base from this, so it may be a read error. The chain joins TRBV29-1 to TRBJ2-7; a possible D gene is TRBD2 (5 bases). From germline, CDR1 is SQVTM and CDR2 ANQGSEA. The CDR3 has 12 amino acids. The V gene lost 3 bases and the J gene lost 0 bases, with 6 bases spanning the gap. The CDR3 region has the DNA TGCAGCGTTGACGGGAACTCCTACGAGCAGTACTTC. Translated, it gives CSVDGNSYEQYF.

The J gene is TRBJ2-4, the V gene TRBV11-2, with D perhaps assigned TRBD1 or TRBD2 (5 bases each). Gene TRBJ2-7 matches the end of the DNA better, so the J call may be wrong. Germline CDR1 SGHAT, CDR2 FQNNGV. This CDR3 has 16 amino acids. The CDR3 here is CASNPGPGTWLIEQYF. The CDR3 DNA reads as TGTGCCAGCAACCCAGGTCCCGGGACGTGGCTTATCGAGCAGTACTTC.

The chain employs TRBV20-1 and TRBJ1-1; D ambiguous. The CDR3 is made up of 16 amino acids. The germline V gene has CDR1 DFQATT and CDR2 SNEGSKA (reference sequence). V gave up 7 bases and J gave up 0 bases, with 21 bases separating them. The DNA for the CDR3 is TGCAGTGGATTGGGGTTACAAACGATTATGAACACTGAAGCTTTCTTT. Its protein is CSGLGLQTIMNTEAFF.

The V gene is TRBV20-1, the J gene TRBJ2-1, with 7 bases aligning to TRBD2. This CDR3 spans 14 amino acids. With V trimmed by 4 bases and J by 3 bases, 6 bases remained unmatched. Per germline, CDR1 DFQATT and CDR2 SNEGSKA (reference sequence). The CDR3 protein is CSATSGPYYNEQFF. Here the CDR3 DNA reads TGCAGTGCTACTAGCGGCCCTTACTACAATGAGCAGTTCTTC.

J is TRBJ2-5 and V is TRBV3-1, with 7 bases fitting TRBD1. The junction had 3 bases not matched to a gene; V was cut back by 2 bases and J by 3 bases. The CDR3 covers 14 residues. Germline lookup yields CDR1 LGHDT and CDR2 YNNKEL (reference sequence). The CDR3 sequence: CASSQRGTEETQYF. In DNA form, the CDR3 reads TGTGCCAGCAGCCAACGAGGGACAGAAGAGACCCAGTACTTC.

This clonotype came up once. The J gene is TRBJ2-2, the V gene TRBV20-1, with 10 bases identical to TRBD2. V gave up 6 bases and J gave up 4 bases; unmatched junction bases: 8. The CDR3 length is 15 residues. The germline V gene encodes CDR1 DFQATT and CDR2 SNEGSKA (reference sequence). This chain's CDR3 is CSARASGSSTGELFF. The CDR3, as DNA: TGCAGTGCCAGGGCTAGCGGGAGTAGCACCGGGGAGCTGTTTTTT.

In this sample, this clonotype turned up a few times. This chain joins TRBV5-6 and TRBJ2-4; 9 positions match TRBD1. With the DNA end fitting TRBJ2-7 better, the J assignment may be wrong. The length of the CDR3 is 15 residues. CDR1 and CDR2 from the germline V gene are SGHDT and YYEEEE. The CDR3 loop reads CASSFGTGTSYEQYF. CDR3 in DNA: TGTGCCAGCAGCTTTGGGACAGGGACCTCCTACGAGCAGTACTTC.